This T cell receptor (beta chain) was found in a study of cytomegalovirus exposure and HLA in healthy donors (dated by TCRdb to about 2017). Regarding the complete study: According to an earlier analysis of a few hundred of the donors, some 180 million T cells yielded some 110 million unique TCR beta sequences and about 300 Gb of sequence data. An early release covering more than 500 HLA-typed donors comprised approximately 300 gigabases of sequencing data and roughly 85 million unique TCR sequences. Among the roughly 400 genotyped donors, around 81% belonged to the genetic ancestry cluster associated with self-reported Caucasian donors. The aim of the study was to test whether cataloging public T cell receptors could identify signatures of past pathogen exposure. The T cell repertoires of 666 subjects were profiled by immunosequencing and related to cytomegalovirus serostatus. In addition to the first cohort of 650 to 800 subjects, a separate validation cohort of approximately 110 different subjects was used. To predict cytomegalovirus infection status, the study brought together high-throughput TCR immunosequencing, statistical association of individual TCRs with disease status, and machine learning. To study patterns of TCR occurrence, a later analysis re-analyzed previously published TCR beta repertoires from more than 550 donors and added high-resolution HLA genotyping. In the later analysis, no new phenotypic data were used to find candidate immune exposures; instead, reliance was placed on TCR beta sequences and their occurrence across donors. An earlier analysis of around 580 of the donors used high-throughput TCR beta sequencing to judge whether each TCR beta V gene segment behaved as functional or pseudogenic. Donor age, sex, ethnicity and CMV serostatus were collected together with the repertoire data. In a later genetic analysis, genome-wide SNP genotypes for about 65% of the roughly 700 donors were used, and that subset was treated as a discovery cohort. All discovery cohort repertoires had been generated using a single sequencing platform. HLA typing covered class I and class II loci at four-digit resolution. Typing coverage varied by locus: roughly 629-640 donors for A, B, C, DRB1 and DQB1; more than 500 for DQA1; some 610 for DPA1; fewer than 480 for DPB1. Because of strong linkage in the cohort, a handful of DR-DQ haplotypes were treated as single units for association and clustering. Among 350 to 400 genotyped donors of the cohort, an average of approximately 240,000 unique TCR beta nucleotide sequences were sequenced per donor, roughly a sixth of them non-productive.

The germline V gene encodes CDR1 GTSNPN and CDR2 SVGIG (reference sequence). Trimming costs V 5 bases and J 6 bases, and their ends lie 14 bases apart. The CDR3, from cysteine to phenylalanine, totals 13 residues. The only DNA kept is the CDR3, 39 bases in frame from the first base. The cohort consisted of approximately 670 healthy bone marrow donors. At the time of sampling, every cohort member was nominally healthy, though immune exposures that went unrecorded were likely present. The donor was CMV seropositive and belonged to the group of more than 250 seropositive cohort members. Every donor gave a peripheral blood sample, and the peripheral blood mononuclear cells from that sample were used for TCR beta sequencing. The Qiagen DNeasy Blood Extraction Kit was used to extract genomic DNA from the blood cell samples. The investigation overall reported the following: The sequencing pipeline was judged likely to have produced a cluster of highly shared sequence variants as a technical artifact. For the cohort, immune exposure information was limited to CMV serostatus. Some IMGT-functional V segments, including TRBV6-2 and TRBV6-3, could not be distinguished by the 87-base-pair reads and were therefore excluded. Compared with the approximately 710-donor mean, donors in an Asian-associated ancestry cluster had fewer N-insertions in productive TCRs, according to a later genetic analysis. A further reported finding was that TCR beta sequences accurately predicted the HLA-A and HLA-B alleles for most subjects in the first cohort. Because counts were too low, approximately 18 rarely observed V segments, including chromosome 9 orphons, were excluded from the earlier analysis of several hundred of the donors. The authors suggested that the approach could potentially be generalized to other disease states and immunological phenotypes. A later analysis associated about 17,000 TCR beta sequences with specific HLA alleles at a false discovery rate of 0.05. In a later analysis, HLA-associated TCR beta chains were found to be more clonally expanded and to have lower generation probabilities than equally common non-associated chains. When HLA alleles, especially DR and DQ, strongly co-occurred, attributing TCR associations to individual alleles was difficult. The classifier was reported to diagnose cytomegalovirus status with high specificity and sensitivity in both the original and validation cohorts. Sequencing depth was assumed to be roughly uniform across donors in the presence/absence analyses, though that assumption may not hold. A later analysis found that TCR association rates varied across HLA loci, with DRB1 alleles showing the most associated TCRs and HLA-C alleles the fewest. Linkage disequilibrium might explain the correlated functional status among segregating V segments, but an unknown experimental factor could not be excluded. The cohort was sequenced for TCR beta chains only, and without alpha or paired-chain data the features that could be detected were limited. A few of the identified cytomegalovirus-associated TCR beta chains were confirmed in vitro to be specific for cytomegalovirus antigens. In an earlier analysis of several hundred of the donors, most TCR beta V segments were observed in productive rearrangements about 87% or about 30% of the time, broadly matching IMGT annotations. Most CMV-associated TCR beta chains appeared to be HLA-restricted in a later analysis, and the HLA associations seemed to be driven largely by CMV exposure. Because HLA typing was unavailable for some donors at each locus, only the typed subset was used in association tests. A later genetic analysis associated a missense DCLRE1C variant with V-gene and J-gene trimming of TCR beta chains, and an independent cohort replicated the association. A total of 150 to 200 TCR beta chains were listed by the study as associated with cytomegalovirus. A later analysis reported that several top co-occurrence clusters appeared linked to parvovirus B19, influenza, CMV and Epstein-Barr virus. While some public TCRs were present in many individuals, most TCR sequences turned up only very rarely across donors.

Concerning this clone: Its antigen is not yet known. Base qualities are not recorded, but no much larger clone differs from it by a single base.

The library was obtained by the immunoSEQ multiplex PCR assay. For the multiplex PCR, a mixture combining 60 forward primers for TCR Vbeta segments and 13 reverse primers for TCR Jbeta segments was used. Amplification of the CDR3 region of rearranged TCR beta genes was performed with a multiplex PCR assay on genomic DNA. The amplified TCR beta libraries were sequenced on the Illumina HiSeq System as 87-base-pair reads. Regarding the original processing steps: A later analysis counted some 74 million unique TCR beta chains across the 500 to 850 repertoires, and roughly 10 million of these chains were shared by at least two donors. A nearest-neighbor algorithm error-corrected the raw reads and collapsed the reads into unique sequences, merging closely related sequences to remove PCR and sequencing errors. To assign V, D and J gene segments, CDR3 sequences were aligned to IMGT reference sequences. For a sequence to be retained, a match of at least six nucleotides to both a V gene segment and a J gene segment was required. Rearrangements were classified as productive when the CDR3 lacked stop codons and remained in frame with V and J, and all other rearrangements were classified as non-productive. CDR3 was defined according to IMGT convention as the region running from the second conserved V-encoded cysteine to the conserved J-encoded phenylalanine. Sequences without an unambiguous match to a single V gene segment were excluded from the earlier analysis of 450 to 650 of the donors. In an earlier analysis of approximately 500 of the donors, a V segment was called functional when productive rearrangements were above 56.7%, and segregating when the standard deviation between donors exceeded 5%. A statistical classification framework was built for diagnosing cytomegalovirus status from the catalog of TCR beta chain sequences. V and J gene assignment, in a later analysis, came from comparing TCR nucleotide sequences with IMGT/GENE-DB human TR gene sequences. In a later analysis, CDR3 sequences and most-parsimonious VDJ recombination scenarios were assigned using the TCRdist pipeline. In a later analysis, each TCR beta chain was defined by its CDR3 amino acid sequence together with its V-gene family, and reads without a unique V-gene family were excluded. A later analysis removed roughly 590 highly shared, low-generation-probability nucleotide sequences to deal with suspected cross-contamination and a sequencing artifact. In a later analysis, a clonal expansion index was calculated for each public chain from normalized within-repertoire ranks of inferred template counts. In a later analysis, generation probabilities were computed using a VDJ recombination model fitted to out-of-frame rearrangements, and the results were checked against IGoR. In a later analysis, TCR-TCR, TCR-HLA and TCR-CMV co-occurrence was scored with hypergeometric tests, and a repertoire-size bias correction was applied to TCR pairs. False discovery rates were estimated in a later analysis by permuting HLA or CMV assignments 20 times. In a later analysis, co-occurring TCRs were grouped with DBSCAN, and TCRdist sequence similarity was added when clustering was performed within HLA-allele-positive subsets. For co-occurrence clustering, repertoires with fewer than 30,000 or more than 120,000 public chains were excluded, along with a handful of repertoires with anomalous nucleotide sharing. This is the immuneACCESS table as TCRdb keeps it, with only in-frame sequences that have V and J called. A part of the clones is gone; compared with another copy, unresolved V genes explain less than half, and the rest is unexplained. V, J and clone size were drawn from that table, and D and trimming were deduced from the DNA. The sample contains about 120,000 clones, roughly 83% of them found a single time. Of the sample, around 4.3% is held by the ten largest clones.

The chain is assembled from TRBV30 and TRBJ1-5; a weak D assignment points to TRBD1 (6 bases agree). The sequence came from a young man in good health and CMV-seropositive. The specimen was PBMCs. The CDR3 here reads CAWHTGFGQPQHF. The DNA sequence is TGTGCCTGGCATACAGGGTTCGGTCAGCCCCAGCATTTT. The entire variable domain, with the stretches around the CDR3 drawn from the reference TRBV30 and TRBJ1-5 proteins, is SQTIHQWPATLVQPVGSPLSLECTVEGTSNPNLYWYRQAAGRGLQLLFYSVGIGQISSEVPQNLSASRPQDRQFILSSKKLLLSDSGFYLCAWHTGFGQPQHFGDGTRLSIL.